The entry that follows covers one TCR beta chain sequence. The CDR3 totals 14 residues. CDR1 is SGHAT and CDR2 is FQNNGV in the germline V gene. Trimming cost V 7 bases and J 0 bases, with 11 bases left between them. These data originate in a study of blood T cell repertoires in COVID-19. Profiled with immunoSEQ multiplex PCR; TCRdb holds only in-frame clones, not every one. This sample has under 200,000 clones, with 70% to 90% found just once. Seattle enrolled patients during active infection and tracked them longitudinally. Input material: peripheral blood. This chain joins TRBV11-2 and TRBJ2-3, with D unresolved. This clonotype originated in a woman over 75 with COVID-19, enrolled during active disease. The CDR3 protein is CASTPQTSTDTQYF. The CDR3 DNA is TGTGCCAGCACCCCCCAGACTAGCACAGATACGCAGTATTTT. Full variable domain (remainder filled in from reference TRBV11-2 and TRBJ2-3): EAGVAQSPRYKIIEKRQSVAFWCNPISGHATLYWYQQILGQGPKLLIQFQNNGVVDDSQLPKDRFSAERLKGVDSTLKIQPAKLEDSAVYLCASTPQTSTDTQYFGPGTRLTVL.